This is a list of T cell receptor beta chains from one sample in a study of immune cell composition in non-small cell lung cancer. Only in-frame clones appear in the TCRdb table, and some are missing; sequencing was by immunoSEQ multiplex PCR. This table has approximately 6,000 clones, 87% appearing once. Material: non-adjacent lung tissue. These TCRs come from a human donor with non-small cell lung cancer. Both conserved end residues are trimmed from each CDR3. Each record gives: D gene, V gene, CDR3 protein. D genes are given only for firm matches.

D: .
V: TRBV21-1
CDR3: ASSKGPQETQY

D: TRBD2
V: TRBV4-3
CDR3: ASSRTSGEPSGANVLT

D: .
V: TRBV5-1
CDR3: ASSTDGRGKTQY

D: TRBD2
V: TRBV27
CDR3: ASSPAGGSYNEQF

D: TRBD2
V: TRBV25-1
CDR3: ASSDGSGGNTGELF

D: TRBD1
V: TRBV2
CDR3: ASSATGGVDYGYT

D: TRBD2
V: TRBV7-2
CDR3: ASSLGLAGALEQY

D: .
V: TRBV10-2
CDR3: ASTNRRDSGSYEQY

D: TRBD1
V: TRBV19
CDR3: ASSPGQGAPGANVLT

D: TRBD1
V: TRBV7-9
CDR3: ASSQDPGQGGNTIY

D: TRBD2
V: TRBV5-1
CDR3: ASSLAGTRQETQY

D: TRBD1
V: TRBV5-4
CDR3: ASSFPGGLGNTIY

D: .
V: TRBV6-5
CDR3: ASSRYRGGTDTQY

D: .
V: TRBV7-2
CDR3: ASSRDSVSYEQY

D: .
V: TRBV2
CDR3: ASSEAGVGEQY

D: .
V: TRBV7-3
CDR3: ASSILGGGTEAF

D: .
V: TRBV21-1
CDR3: ASSKNRTPYEQY

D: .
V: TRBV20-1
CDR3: SAGDFPKAF

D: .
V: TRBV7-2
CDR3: ASSASVRHANTGELF

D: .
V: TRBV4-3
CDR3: ASSPGQVTAYGYT

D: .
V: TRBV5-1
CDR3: ASSLDPLRQETQY

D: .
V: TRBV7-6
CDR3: ASSLFADSLTGELF

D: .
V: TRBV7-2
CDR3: ASSSRGNQPQH

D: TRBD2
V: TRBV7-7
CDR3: ASSLAGGVTGELF

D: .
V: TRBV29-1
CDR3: SVSPDYGYT

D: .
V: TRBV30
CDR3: AWGIEGGKLF

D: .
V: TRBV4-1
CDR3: ASSQETRLFGNTIY

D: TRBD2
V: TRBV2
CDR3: ASRQPGLVGTGELF

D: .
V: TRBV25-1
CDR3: ASTRDSNEKLF

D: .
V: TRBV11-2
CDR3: ASSLQDTLYQETQY

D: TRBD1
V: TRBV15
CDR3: ATSRINRGHEQY

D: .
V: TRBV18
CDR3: ASSPQGLAYEQY

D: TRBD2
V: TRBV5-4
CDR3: ASSLERGNTGELF

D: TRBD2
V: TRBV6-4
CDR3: ASSGTSGRAYEQY

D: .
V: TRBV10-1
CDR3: ASSEYRNTEAF

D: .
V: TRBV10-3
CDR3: AISDSSYNEQF

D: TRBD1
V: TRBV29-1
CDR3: SVWRGRTEAF

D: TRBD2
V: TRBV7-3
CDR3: ASSLTGGEPTF

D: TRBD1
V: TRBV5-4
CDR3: ASSLQGVYAYEQY

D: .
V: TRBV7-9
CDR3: ASSLDVVRIRDEQF

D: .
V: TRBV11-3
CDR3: ASSLDHSSYEQY

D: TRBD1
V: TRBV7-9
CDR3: ASSLQGANTEAF

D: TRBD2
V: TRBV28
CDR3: ASSPSSGRPTYEQY

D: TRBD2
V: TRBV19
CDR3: ASSSGGSSSYNEQF

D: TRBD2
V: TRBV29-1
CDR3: SVRTGTSVANEQF

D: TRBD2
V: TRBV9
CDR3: ASSVTSGIMADTQY

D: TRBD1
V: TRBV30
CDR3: AWSRDSGQGNTIY

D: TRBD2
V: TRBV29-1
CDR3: SVPGLANTGELF

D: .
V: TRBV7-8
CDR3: ASSLGGSVLEEQY

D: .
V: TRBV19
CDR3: ASSIGTPGSEQY

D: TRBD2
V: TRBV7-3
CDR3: ASSPRTSGYLGANVLT

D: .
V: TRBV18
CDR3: ASSPEAGELF

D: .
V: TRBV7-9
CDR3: ASSPSGGPDQETQY

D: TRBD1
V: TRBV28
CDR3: ASSLMTGQHSYEQY

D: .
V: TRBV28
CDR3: ASRPIMDIQETQY